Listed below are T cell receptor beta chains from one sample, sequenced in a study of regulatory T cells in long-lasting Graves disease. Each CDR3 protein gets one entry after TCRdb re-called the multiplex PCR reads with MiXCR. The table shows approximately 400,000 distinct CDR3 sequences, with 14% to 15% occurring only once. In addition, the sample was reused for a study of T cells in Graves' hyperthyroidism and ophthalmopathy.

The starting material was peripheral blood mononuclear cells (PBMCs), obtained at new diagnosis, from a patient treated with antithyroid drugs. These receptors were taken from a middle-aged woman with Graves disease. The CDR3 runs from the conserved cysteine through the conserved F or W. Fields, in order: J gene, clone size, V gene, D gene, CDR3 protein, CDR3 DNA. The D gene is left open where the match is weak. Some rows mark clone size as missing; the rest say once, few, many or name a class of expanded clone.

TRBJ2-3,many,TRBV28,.,CASSFSAPGDTQYF,TGTGCCAGCAGCTTCTCCGCCCCGGGGGATACGCAGTATTTT
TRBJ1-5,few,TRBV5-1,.,CASSLGTHQPQHF,TGCGCCAGCAGCTTGGGCACCCATCAGCCCCAGCATTTT
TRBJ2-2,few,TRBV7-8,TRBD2,CASSLALTGLAGPMRTGELFF,TGTGCCAGCAGCTTAGCGTTAACGGGACTAGCGGGTCCTATGCGCACCGGGGAGCTGTTTTTT
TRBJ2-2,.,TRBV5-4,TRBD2,CASSLGLALNTGDLFF,TGTGCCAGCAGCTTGGGACTAGCGCTTAACACCGGGGATCTGTTTTTT
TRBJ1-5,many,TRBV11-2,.,CASSLEWGARKHF,TGTGCCAGCAGCTTAGAATGGGGGGCGAGGAAGCATTTT
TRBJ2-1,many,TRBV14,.,CASSQDIDSDAISNEQFF,TGTGCCAGCAGCCAAGATATAGACTCGGACGCTATTTCCAATGAGCAGTTCTTC
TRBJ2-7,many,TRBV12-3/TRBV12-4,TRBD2,CASSLGASGSYEQYF,TGTGCCAGCAGTTTAGGGGCTAGCGGGAGCTACGAGCAGTACTTC
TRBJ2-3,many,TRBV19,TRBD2,CASSIALTSGNTDTQYF,TGTGCCAGTAGTATAGCCCTGACTAGCGGGAACACAGATACGCAGTATTTT
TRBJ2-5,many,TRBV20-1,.,CSAIDGGVKETQYF,TGCAGTGCTATTGACGGGGGAGTGAAAGAGACCCAGTACTTC
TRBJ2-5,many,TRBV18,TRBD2,CASQLAHQETQYF,TGTGCCAGCCAACTAGCGCACCAAGAGACCCAGTACTTC
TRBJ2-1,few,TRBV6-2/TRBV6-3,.,CASSENRDWFF,TGTGCCAGCAGTGAAAATCGAGATTGGTTCTTC
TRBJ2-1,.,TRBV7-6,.,CASSLALRAERRGPLGSYNEQFF,TGTGCCAGCAGCTTAGCGTTGAGGGCGGAGCGGAGGGGCCCTTTGGGCTCCTACAATGAGCAGTTCTTC
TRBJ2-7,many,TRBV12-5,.,CASGLGMGSPSSSYEQYF,TGTGCTAGTGGTTTAGGAATGGGTTCCCCCTCCTCATCCTACGAGCAGTACTTC
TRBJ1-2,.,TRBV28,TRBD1,CASYATTGKNYGYTF,TGTGCCAGCTACGCTACGACAGGGAAAAACTATGGCTACACCTTC
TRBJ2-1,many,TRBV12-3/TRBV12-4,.,CASTRFPEQFF,TGTGCCAGCACTAGGTTTCCCGAGCAGTTCTTC
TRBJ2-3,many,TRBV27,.,CASSFRALTDTQYF,TGTGCCAGCAGTTTTAGAGCACTCACAGATACGCAGTATTTT
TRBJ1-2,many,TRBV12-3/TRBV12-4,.,CASSPSWRRNGYTF,TGTGCCAGCAGTCCATCTTGGAGGAGGAATGGCTACACCTTC
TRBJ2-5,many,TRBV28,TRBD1,CASSLPLFRHQGAQYF,TGTGCCAGCAGCCTGCCCTTGTTCAGACATCAGGGGGCCCAGTACTTC
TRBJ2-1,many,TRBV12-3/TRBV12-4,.,CASSLGSGLYNEQFF,TGTGCCAGCAGTTTAGGATCGGGGCTCTACAATGAGCAGTTCTTC
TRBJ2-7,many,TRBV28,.,CASSPSGGPRGYF,TGTGCCAGCAGTCCCTCCGGGGGCCCAAGGGGGTACTTC
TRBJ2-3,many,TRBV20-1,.,CSATATLRTTVGDTQYF,TGCAGTGCTACGGCTACCCTACGGACCACCGTGGGAGATACGCAGTATTTT
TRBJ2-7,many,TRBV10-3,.,CATAFSRDAEQYF,TGTGCCACCGCCTTCTCGCGGGACGCCGAGCAGTACTTC
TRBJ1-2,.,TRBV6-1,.,CASRPTTYGYTF,TGTGCCAGCAGACCTACAACCTATGGCTACACCTTC
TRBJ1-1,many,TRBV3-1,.,CASSQEFSGAVRSTEAFF,TGTGCCAGCAGCCAAGAATTCTCAGGGGCTGTGAGAAGCACTGAAGCTTTCTTT
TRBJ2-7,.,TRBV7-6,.,CASSLAGVEQYF,TGTGCCAGCAGCTTAGCGGGGGTCGAGCAGTACTTC
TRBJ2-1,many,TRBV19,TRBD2,CASTPRTGTSGRKEDNEQFF,TGTGCCAGTACCCCCCGCACCGGGACTAGCGGGAGGAAGGAGGACAATGAGCAGTTCTTC
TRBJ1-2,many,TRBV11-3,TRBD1,CASSKGAGYGYTF,TGTGCCAGCAGCAAGGGGGCCGGCTATGGCTACACCTTC
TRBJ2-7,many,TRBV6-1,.,CASSDRQTYEQYF,TGTGCCAGCAGTGACCGGCAAACCTACGAGCAGTACTTC
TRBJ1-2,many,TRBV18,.,CASSPENAYGYTF,TGTGCCAGCTCACCTGAGAACGCCTATGGCTACACCTTC
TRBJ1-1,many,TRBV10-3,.,CAISPRDTENTEAFF,TGTGCCATCAGCCCAAGGGACACCGAGAACACTGAAGCTTTCTTT
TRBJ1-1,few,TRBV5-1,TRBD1,CASSDLQGANFAEAFF,TGCGCCAGCAGCGACCTACAGGGGGCGAACTTCGCTGAAGCTTTCTTT
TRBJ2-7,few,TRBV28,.,CASSQGENSYEQYF,TGTGCCAGCAGTCAGGGAGAGAACTCCTACGAGCAGTACTTC
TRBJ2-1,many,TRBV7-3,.,CASSLWPAGNDEQFF,TGTGCCAGCAGCTTATGGCCAGCCGGAAATGATGAGCAGTTCTTC
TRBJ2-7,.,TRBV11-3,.,CASRNPGGRGYEQYF,TGTGCCAGCAGAAATCCCGGGGGGCGCGGGTACGAGCAGTACTTC
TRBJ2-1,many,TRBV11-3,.,CASSLRDYPNEQFF,TGTGCCAGCAGCTTGAGGGATTACCCCAATGAGCAGTTCTTC
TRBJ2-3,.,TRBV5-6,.,CASSWDLTRDTQYF,TGTGCCAGCAGCTGGGACTTAACAAGAGATACGCAGTATTTT
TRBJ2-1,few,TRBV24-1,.,CATGMSRSSYNEQFF,TGTGCCACCGGGATGTCCCGGAGCTCCTACAATGAGCAGTTCTTC
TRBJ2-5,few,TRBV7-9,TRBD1,CASSFGTARLGEETQYF,TGTGCCAGCAGCTTTGGGACAGCAAGATTGGGGGAAGAGACCCAGTACTTC
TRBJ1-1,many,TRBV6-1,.,CASTQGDTEAFF,TGTGCCAGCACTCAGGGCGACACTGAAGCTTTCTTT
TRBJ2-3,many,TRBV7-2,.,CASSLASTGTDTQYF,TGTGCCAGCAGCTTAGCTTCTACCGGCACAGATACGCAGTATTTT
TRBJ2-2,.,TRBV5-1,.,CASGAGTSGGGELFF,TGCGCCAGCGGGGCCGGGACCTCCGGCGGCGGGGAGCTGTTTTTT
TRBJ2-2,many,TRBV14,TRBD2,CASSHWTSGFGELFF,TGTGCCAGCAGCCACTGGACTAGCGGATTCGGGGAGCTGTTTTTT
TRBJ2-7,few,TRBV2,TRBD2,CASSGLAGGAQYF,TGTGCCAGCAGCGGACTAGCGGGAGGGGCCCAGTACTTC
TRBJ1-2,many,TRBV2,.,CASRVNYGYTF,TGTGCCAGCAGGGTCAACTATGGCTACACCTTC
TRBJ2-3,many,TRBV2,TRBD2,CASSGGLAGLTDTQYF,TGTGCCAGCAGTGGAGGACTAGCGGGACTCACAGATACGCAGTATTTT
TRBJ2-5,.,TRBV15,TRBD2,CATSRDGLAGTETQYF,TGTGCCACCAGCAGAGACGGACTAGCGGGAACGGAGACCCAGTACTTC